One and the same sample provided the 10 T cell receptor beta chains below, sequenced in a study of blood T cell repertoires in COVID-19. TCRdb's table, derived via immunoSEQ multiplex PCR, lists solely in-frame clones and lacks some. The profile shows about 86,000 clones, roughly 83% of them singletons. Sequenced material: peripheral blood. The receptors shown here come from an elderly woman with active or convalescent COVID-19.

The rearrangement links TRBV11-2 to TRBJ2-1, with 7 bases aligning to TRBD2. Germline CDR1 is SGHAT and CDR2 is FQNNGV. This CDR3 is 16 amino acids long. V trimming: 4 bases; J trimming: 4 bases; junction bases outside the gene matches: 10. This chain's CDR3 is CASSYLIGRRYNEQFF. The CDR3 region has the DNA TGTGCCAGCAGCTATCTCATCGGGAGGAGATACAATGAGCAGTTCTTC.

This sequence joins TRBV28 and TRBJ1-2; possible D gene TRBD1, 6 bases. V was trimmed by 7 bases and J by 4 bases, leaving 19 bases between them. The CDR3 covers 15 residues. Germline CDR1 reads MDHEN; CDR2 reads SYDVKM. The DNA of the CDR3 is TGTGCCAGCACCCTGTTCGGGGGGCTCGGCTATGGCTACACCTTC. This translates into CASTLFGGLGYGYTF.

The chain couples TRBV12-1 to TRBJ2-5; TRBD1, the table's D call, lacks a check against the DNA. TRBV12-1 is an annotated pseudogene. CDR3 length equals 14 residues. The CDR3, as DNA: TGTGCCAGCAGCAGGGGTGAGGTTGCAGAGACCCAGTACTTC. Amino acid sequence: CASSRGEVAETQYF.

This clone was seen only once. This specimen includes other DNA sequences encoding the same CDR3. CDR3 nucleotide sequence: TGCGCCAGCAGCTTGGGACAGGCTACCGATACGCAGTATTTT. Translated, it gives CASSLGQATDTQYF. The chain couples TRBV5-1 to TRBJ2-3, with TRBD1 as a possible D gene (6 bases). This CDR3 contains 14 residues. V dropped 0 bases and J dropped 6 bases, with 11 bases sitting between them. Per the germline V gene, CDR1 is SGHRS and CDR2 is YFSETQ.

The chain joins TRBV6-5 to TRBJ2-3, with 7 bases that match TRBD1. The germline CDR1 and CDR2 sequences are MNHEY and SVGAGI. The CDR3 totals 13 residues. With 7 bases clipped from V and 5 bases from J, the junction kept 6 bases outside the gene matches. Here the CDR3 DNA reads TGTGCCAGCACTAGAGGGGGCGGAGATACGCAGTATTTT. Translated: CASTRGGGDTQYF.

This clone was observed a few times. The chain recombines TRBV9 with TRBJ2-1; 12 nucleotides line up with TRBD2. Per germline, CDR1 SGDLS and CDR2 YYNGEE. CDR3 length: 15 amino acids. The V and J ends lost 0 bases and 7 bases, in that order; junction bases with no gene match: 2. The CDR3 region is CASSVGTSGVNEQFF. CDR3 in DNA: TGTGCCAGCAGCGTAGGGACTAGCGGGGTTAATGAGCAGTTCTTC.

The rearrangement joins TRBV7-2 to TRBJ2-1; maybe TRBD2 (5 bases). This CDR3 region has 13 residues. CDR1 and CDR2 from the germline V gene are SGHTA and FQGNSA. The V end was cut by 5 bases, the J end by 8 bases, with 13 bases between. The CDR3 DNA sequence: TGTGCCAGCAGCGTCTGGCGGGCGGATGAGCAGTTCTTC. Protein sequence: CASSVWRADEQFF.

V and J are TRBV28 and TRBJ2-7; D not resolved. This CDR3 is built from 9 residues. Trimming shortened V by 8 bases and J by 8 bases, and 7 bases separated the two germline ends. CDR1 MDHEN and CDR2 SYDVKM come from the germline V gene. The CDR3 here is CASGPQQYF. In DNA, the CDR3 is TGTGCCAGCGGCCCTCAGCAGTACTTC. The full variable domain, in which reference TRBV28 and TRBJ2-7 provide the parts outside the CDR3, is DVKVTQSSRYLVKRTGEKVFLECVQDMDHENMFWYRQDPGLGLRLIYFSYDVKMKEKGDIPEGYSVSREKKERFSLILESASTNQTSMYLCASGPQQYFGPGTRLTVT.

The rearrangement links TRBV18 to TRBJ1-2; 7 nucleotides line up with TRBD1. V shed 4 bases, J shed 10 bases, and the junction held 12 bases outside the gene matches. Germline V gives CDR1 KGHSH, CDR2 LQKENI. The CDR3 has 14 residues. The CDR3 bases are TGTGCCAGCTCACTGACCGGGACAGAGATGTACTACACCTTC. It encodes CASSLTGTEMYYTF.

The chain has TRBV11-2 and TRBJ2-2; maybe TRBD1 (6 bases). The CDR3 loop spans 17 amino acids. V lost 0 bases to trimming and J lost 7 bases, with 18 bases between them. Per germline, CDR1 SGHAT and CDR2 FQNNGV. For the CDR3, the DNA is TGTGCCAGCAGCTTAGATGTGAGGTCAGGGGTCGGCGGGGAGCTGTTTTTT. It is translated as CASSLDVRSGVGGELFF.